This record concerns one T cell receptor (beta chain) sequence. Its target is unknown. This entry belongs to a study of CD4 T cells in relation to SARS-CoV-2 and coronaviruses. Turning to the study itself: TCR beta CDR3s were sequenced after 10-day antigen culture of PBMCs. Negative control cultures got HIV-1 Nef peptides or no peptide.

The CDR3 consists of 16 residues. Germline CDR1 reads LGHDT; CDR2 reads YNNKEL (reference sequence). The V and J ends lost 4 bases and 10 bases respectively, with 20 bases between them. Before the COVID-19 pandemic, during about 2010-2019, CD4+ T cells were taken from unexposed donors. After 10 to 11 days of culture, CD4+ T cells were isolated. Unexposed-donor CD4+ T cells were probed with SARS-CoV-2 S/N and four cold-coronavirus spikes, cells permitting. On days 3 and 7, cultures got half fresh IL-2 medium. The protocol was immunoSEQ multiplex PCR, while the TCRdb copy is restricted to in-frame clones and leaves out a portion. The sample lists about 24,000 clones; around 76% were seen once.

The chain employs TRBV3-1 (or the pseudogene TRBV3-2) and TRBJ1-6, with TRBD1 as a possible D gene (6 bases). The clonotype originates from a human donor in good health. Material: CD4+ T cells from PBMCs, cultured in vitro. CDR3 residues: CASSLTQGHRWSPLHF. CDR3 nucleotides: TGTGCCAGCAGCCTAACACAGGGACATAGGTGGTCACCCCTCCACTTT.